This TCR beta chain stems from a study of tissue T cells after allogeneic stem cell transplantation. Indicated time point: mouse harvest day 7 after allogeneic transplant. Each mouse received 10^7 T-cell-depleted marrow cells plus 10^6 splenic CD5+ T cells by tail vein. B6 (H2b) cells into BALB/c (H2d) mice; tissues taken at day 7 or 14. The study, taken as a whole, reports: Sampling depth was limited, and the cohort was small and clinically varied. Motif-based clustering found tissue-specific repertoire signatures shared across patients, though few clones were shared.

The data were produced by immunoSEQ multiplex PCR, yet TCRdb's version contains in-frame clones alone and is incomplete. The sample lists some 2,700 clones; roughly 50% were seen once. About this clone itself: What it binds is not known. Germline and genes: mouse.

Material for sequencing was spleen. This sequence was found in a female BALB/c mouse given C57BL/6 T cells with graft-versus-host disease after an allogeneic hematopoietic cell transplant.

CDR3 DNA (partial): TGTGCCAGCAGCCTCGGGATTAGTGCAGAAACGCTGTAT. Translating gives CASSLGISAETLY. The full CDR3 is CASSLGISAETLYF. This chain uses TRBV3 with TRBJ2-3; D gene unclear. The read terminates 1 residue ahead of where the CDR3 ends, so the germline J gene completes it. Germline V CDR1 and CDR2: SNHLY, FYNGKV (reference sequence). CDR3 length: 14 residues. V was clipped by 5 bases and J by 0 bases, with 9 bases between them.